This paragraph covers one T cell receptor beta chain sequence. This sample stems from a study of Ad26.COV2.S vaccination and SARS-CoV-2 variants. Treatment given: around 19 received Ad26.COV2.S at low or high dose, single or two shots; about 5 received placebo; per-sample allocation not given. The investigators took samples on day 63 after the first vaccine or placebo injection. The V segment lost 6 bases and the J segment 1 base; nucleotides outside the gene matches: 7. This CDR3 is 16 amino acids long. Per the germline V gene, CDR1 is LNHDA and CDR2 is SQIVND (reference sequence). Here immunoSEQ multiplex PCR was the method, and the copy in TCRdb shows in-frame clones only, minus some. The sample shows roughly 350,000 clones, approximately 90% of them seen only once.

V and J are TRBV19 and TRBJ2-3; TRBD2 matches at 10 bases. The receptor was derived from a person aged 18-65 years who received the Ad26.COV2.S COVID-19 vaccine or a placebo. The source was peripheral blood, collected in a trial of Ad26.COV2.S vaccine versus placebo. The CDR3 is CASSILAGQGTDTQYF. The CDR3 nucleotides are TGTGCCAGTAGCATACTAGCGGGACAAGGCACAGATACGCAGTATTTT.